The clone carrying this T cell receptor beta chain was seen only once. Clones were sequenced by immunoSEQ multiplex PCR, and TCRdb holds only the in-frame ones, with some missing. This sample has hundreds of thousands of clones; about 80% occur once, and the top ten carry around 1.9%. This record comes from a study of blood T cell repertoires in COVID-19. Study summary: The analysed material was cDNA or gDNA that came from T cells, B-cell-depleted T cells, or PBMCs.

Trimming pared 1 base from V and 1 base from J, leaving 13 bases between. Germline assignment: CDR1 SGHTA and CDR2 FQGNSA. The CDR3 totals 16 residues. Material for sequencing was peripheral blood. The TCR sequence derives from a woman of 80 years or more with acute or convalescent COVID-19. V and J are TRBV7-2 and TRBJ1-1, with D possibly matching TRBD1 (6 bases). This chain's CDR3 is CASSLERQVPNTEAFF. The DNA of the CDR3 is TGTGCCAGCAGCTTAGAGAGACAGGTACCGAACACTGAAGCTTTCTTT.